What follows are 18 T cell receptor beta chains derived from one specimen sequenced in a study of blood T cell repertoires in COVID-19. The repertoire was sequenced with immunoSEQ multiplex PCR; TCRdb's copy has only in-frame clones and lacks some. The table records 70,000 to 100,000 clones, roughly 75% of them present only once. The source material was peripheral blood. The receptor source for this set is a woman in her 50s with acute or convalescent COVID-19.

The genes are TRBV7-2 and TRBJ1-2; unclear D gene. Germline CDR1 is SGHTA and CDR2 is FQGNSA. The CDR3 loop spans 13 amino acids. Trimming left V 1 base short and J 4 bases short, with 7 bases between. CDR3 protein: CASSLGATYGYTF. As DNA, the CDR3 is TGTGCCAGCAGCTTAGGGGCCACCTATGGCTACACCTTC.

This rearrangement joins TRBV9 to TRBJ1-2; maybe TRBD1 (6 bases). Germline lookup yields CDR1 SGDLS and CDR2 YYNGEE. V was clipped by 0 bases and J by 4 bases, with 13 bases between them. The CDR3 loop spans 15 amino acids. The CDR3 region is CASSVAWGGGYGYTF. DNA of the CDR3: TGTGCCAGCAGCGTAGCGTGGGGGGGCGGCTATGGCTACACCTTC.

The chain carries TRBV6-5 and TRBJ2-2, with TRBD2 identical over 9 bases. Germline trimming cut 4 bases from V and 4 bases from J; bases unmatched to any gene: 7. CDR1 and CDR2 from the germline V gene are MNHEY and SVGAGI. The CDR3 runs 16 residues. The CDR3 is CASSSLAGTSTGELFF. In DNA form, the CDR3 reads TGTGCCAGCAGTTCTCTAGCGGGGACAAGCACCGGGGAGCTGTTTTTT.

This clone showed up just a few times. The rearrangement links TRBV18 to TRBJ2-7, with 7 bases aligning to TRBD1. V lost 5 bases to trimming and J lost 4 bases; unmatched junction nucleotides: 5. CDR1 and CDR2 from the germline V gene are KGHSH and LQKENI. The CDR3 loop spans 13 amino acids. The CDR3 nucleotides read TGTGCCAGCTCAGATGGGACAGCTTACGAGCAGTACTTC. Its protein is CASSDGTAYEQYF.

This chain uses TRBV11-2 with TRBJ2-5; 10 bases are a match to TRBD1. Germline V gene sequence: CDR1 SGHAT, CDR2 FQNNGV. The CDR3 covers 16 residues. The trim removed 6 bases at V and 1 base at J, leaving 8 bases unmatched. DNA of the CDR3: TGTGCCAGCAGTATAAGGGGACAGGGGACCCAAGAGACCCAGTACTTC. Residues: CASSIRGQGTQETQYF.

The V and J genes are TRBV27 and TRBJ1-5; TRBD1 agrees at 7 bases. V shed 8 bases and J 6 bases; nucleotides not matched to a gene: 16. CDR3 length equals 16 residues. CDR1 is MNHEY and CDR2 is SMNVEV in the germline V gene (reference sequence). Here the CDR3 DNA reads TGTGCCAGCTCTACTTGGGCTGCAGGGGGGCCTCAGCCCCAGCATTTT. Its translation: CASSTWAAGGPQPQHF.

V usage is TRBV27 and J usage is TRBJ2-2, with 12 bases aligning to TRBD1. Germline V lookup: CDR1 MNHEY, CDR2 SMNVEV (reference sequence). CDR3 length: 17 amino acids. Losses at the gene ends were 6 bases for V and 5 bases for J; bases not matched to a gene: 10. The CDR3 is CASRVWGTGGDTGELFF. CDR3 DNA sequence: TGTGCCAGCAGAGTTTGGGGGACAGGGGGCGATACCGGGGAGCTGTTTTTT.

The rearrangement links TRBV3-1 (or the pseudogene TRBV3-2) to TRBJ1-3; D gene uncertain. The ends were cut back, 2 bases at V and 0 bases at J, with 8 bases in the middle. Germline CDR1 LGHDT, CDR2 YNNKEL (reference sequence). The CDR3 covers 15 residues. CDR3 in amino acids: CASSQPLSSGNTIYF. The CDR3 DNA follows: TGTGCCAGCAGCCAACCACTGAGCTCTGGAAACACCATATATTTT.

This rearrangement joins TRBV5-1 to TRBJ2-2, with a tentative D call TRBD1 (5 bases). Looked up from germline, CDR1 is SGHRS and CDR2 is YFSETQ. The V gene lost 0 bases and the J gene lost 0 bases, with 6 bases spanning the gap. This CDR3 spans 15 amino acids. The CDR3 loop reads CASSLVQANTGELFF. The CDR3 DNA is TGCGCCAGCAGCTTGGTACAGGCGAACACCGGGGAGCTGTTTTTT.

The genes are TRBV6-6 and TRBJ1-2; 7 bases align to TRBD1. The length of the CDR3 is 14 residues. The V and J ends lost 0 bases and 6 bases, in that order; junction bases with no gene match: 4. Germline CDR1 and CDR2: MNHNY and SVGAGI (reference sequence). CDR3 bases: TGTGCCAGCAGTTACTCGAAGGGGGCAGATGGCTACACCTTC. Translation gives CASSYSKGADGYTF.

This chain links TRBV19 with TRBJ2-7; 8 bases are a match to TRBD1. J gave up 4 bases and V 1 base, and 9 bases lay outside the gene matches. The V gene's germline CDR1 is LNHDA and CDR2 SQIVND (reference sequence). The CDR3 has 16 residues. The CDR3 loop is CASSIGGQGRPYEQYF. The CDR3 DNA follows: TGTGCCAGTAGTATAGGCGGACAGGGTAGACCATACGAGCAGTACTTC. Variable domain in full (rest from reference TRBV19 and TRBJ2-7): DGGITQSPKYLFRKEGQNVTLSCEQNLNHDAMYWYRQDPGQGLRLIYYSQIVNDFQKGDIAEGYSVSREKKESFPLTVTSAQKNPTAFYLCASSIGGQGRPYEQYFGPGTRLTVT.

The chain is built from TRBV7-2 and TRBJ2-7, with 8 positions matching TRBD2. V lost 5 bases to trimming and J lost 8 bases; unmatched junction nucleotides: 14. CDR3 length: 15 residues. Germline V gives CDR1 SGHTA, CDR2 FQGNSA. The DNA for the CDR3 is TGTGCCAGCAGCCCCTCGGCCGAGCGGGGGATTAAGCAGTACTTC. Protein sequence: CASSPSAERGIKQYF.

The V and J genes are TRBV3-1 (or the pseudogene TRBV3-2) and TRBJ2-3; D possibly corresponds to TRBD1 (5 bases). The CDR3 length is 17 residues. Germline V CDR1 and CDR2: LGHDT, YNNKEL (reference sequence). Trimming pared 1 base from V and 0 bases from J, leaving 14 bases between. CDR3 loop: CASSQAPIGVSTDTQYF. In nucleotides, the CDR3 is TGTGCCAGCAGCCAAGCACCCATAGGGGTTAGCACAGATACGCAGTATTTT.

The chain links TRBV5-1 to TRBJ2-1; possible D gene TRBD2, 5 bases. Trimming took off 5 bases at V and 4 bases at J, with 7 bases between the two ends. The V gene's germline CDR1 is SGHRS and CDR2 YFSETQ. CDR3 size: 12 residues. The DNA of the CDR3 is TGCGCCAGCAGGAGGGAATACAATGAGCAGTTCTTC. This sequence encodes CASRREYNEQFF.

This chain joins TRBV19 and TRBJ1-1; D uncertain. Germline V gene lookup returns CDR1 LNHDA and CDR2 SQIVND (reference sequence). This CDR3 is 14 amino acids long. Trimming took 3 bases from V and 3 from J, leaving 11 bases between them. This CDR3 is CASSIRQYDTEAFF. CDR3 coding DNA: TGTGCCAGTAGTATCCGACAATATGACACTGAAGCTTTCTTT.

The chain joins TRBV6-6 to TRBJ2-2; possible D gene TRBD1, 6 bases. This CDR3 has 15 residues. V shed 5 bases and J shed 1 base, with 11 bases lying between them. CDR1 is MNHNY, CDR2 SVGAGI, per germline (reference sequence). CDR3 nucleotides: TGTGCCAGCAGTAAGACAGGACAGAACACCGGGGAGCTGTTTTTT. Protein: CASSKTGQNTGELFF.

V usage is TRBV5-1 and J usage is TRBJ2-3; D not resolved. This CDR3 has 14 amino acids. The germline V gene encodes CDR1 SGHRS and CDR2 YFSETQ. Deletions cut 0 bases from V and 6 bases from J, with 11 bases between. CDR3 protein: CASSLVSQSDTQYF. In DNA, the CDR3 is TGCGCCAGCAGCTTGGTATCACAGTCGGATACGCAGTATTTT.

The chain uses TRBV6-5 and TRBJ2-2; 7 bases line up with TRBD1. V shed 4 bases and J 1 base; nucleotides not matched to a gene: 3. CDR3 length: 15 residues. CDR1 is MNHEY, CDR2 SVGAGI, per germline. CDR3 nucleotides: TGTGCCAGCAGTTGGGGACAGATGAACACCGGGGAGCTGTTTTTT. Its translation is CASSWGQMNTGELFF.